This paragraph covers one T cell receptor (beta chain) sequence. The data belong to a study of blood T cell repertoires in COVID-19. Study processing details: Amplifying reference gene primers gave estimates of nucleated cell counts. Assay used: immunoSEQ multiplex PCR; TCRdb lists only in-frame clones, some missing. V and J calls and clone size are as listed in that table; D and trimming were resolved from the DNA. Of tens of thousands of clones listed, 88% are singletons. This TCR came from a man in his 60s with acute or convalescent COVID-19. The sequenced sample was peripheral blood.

This CDR3 is CAISENRASGSSYNEQFF. The CDR3, as DNA: TGTGCCATCTCTGAAAATCGGGCTAGCGGGAGTTCCTACAATGAGCAGTTCTTC. The rearrangement joins TRBV10-3 to TRBJ2-1; 10 bases agree with TRBD2. The CDR3 contains 18 residues. V lost 8 bases to trimming and J lost 1 base; unmatched junction nucleotides: 14. Germline lookup yields CDR1 ENHRY and CDR2 SYGVKD.